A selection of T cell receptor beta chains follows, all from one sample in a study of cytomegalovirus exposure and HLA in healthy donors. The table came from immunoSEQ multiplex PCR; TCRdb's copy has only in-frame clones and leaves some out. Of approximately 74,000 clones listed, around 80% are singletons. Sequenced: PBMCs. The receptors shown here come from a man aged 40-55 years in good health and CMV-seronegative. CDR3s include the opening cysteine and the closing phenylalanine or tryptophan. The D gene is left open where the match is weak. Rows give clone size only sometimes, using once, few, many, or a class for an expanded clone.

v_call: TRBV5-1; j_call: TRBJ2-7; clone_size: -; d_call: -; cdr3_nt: TGCGCCAGCAGCTTCTCAGGGTCCTACGAGCAGTACTTC; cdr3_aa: CASSFSGSYEQYF
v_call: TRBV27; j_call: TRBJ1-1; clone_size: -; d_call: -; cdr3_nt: TGTGCCAGCAGTGTCGTCCCCGGGACTGAAGCTTTCTTT; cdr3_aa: CASSVVPGTEAFF
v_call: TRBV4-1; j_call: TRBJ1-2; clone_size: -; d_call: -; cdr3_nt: TGCGCCAGCAGCCAAGGCGGCGTAAACTATGGCTACACCTTC; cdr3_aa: CASSQGGVNYGYTF
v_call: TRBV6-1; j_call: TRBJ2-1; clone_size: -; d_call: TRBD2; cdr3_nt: TGTGCCAGCACCCTGACTAGCGGGGGCGGGAATGAGCAGTTCTTC; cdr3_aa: CASTLTSGGGNEQFF
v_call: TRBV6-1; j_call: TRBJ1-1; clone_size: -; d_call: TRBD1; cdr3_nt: TGTGCCAGCAAGACAGGGATGAACACTGAAGCTTTCTTT; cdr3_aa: CASKTGMNTEAFF
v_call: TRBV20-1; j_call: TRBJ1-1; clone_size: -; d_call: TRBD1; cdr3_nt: TGCAGTGCTCACAGGGGCACTGAAGCTTTCTTT; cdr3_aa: CSAHRGTEAFF
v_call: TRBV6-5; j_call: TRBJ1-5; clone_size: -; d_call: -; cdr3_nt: TGTGCCAGCAGCTTCGGGGGAGGGGGCAATCAGCCCCAGCATTTT; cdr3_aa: CASSFGGGGNQPQHF
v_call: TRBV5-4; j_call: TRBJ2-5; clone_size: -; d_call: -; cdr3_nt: TGTGCCAGCAGCTATGGCCAGCGTCAAGAGACCCAGTACTTC; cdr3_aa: CASSYGQRQETQYF
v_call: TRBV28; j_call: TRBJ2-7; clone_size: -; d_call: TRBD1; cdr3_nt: TGTGCCACCGGACAGGGGATCTACGAGCAGTACTTC; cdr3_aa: CATGQGIYEQYF
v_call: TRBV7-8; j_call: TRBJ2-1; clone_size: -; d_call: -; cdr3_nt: TGTGCCAGCAGCTTTTCTAGCGCTTCCTACAATGAGCAGTTCTTC; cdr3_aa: CASSFSSASYNEQFF
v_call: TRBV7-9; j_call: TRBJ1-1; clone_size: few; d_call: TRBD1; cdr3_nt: TGTGCCAGCAGCCATAACCAACAGGGGGCCTTCACTGAAGCTTTCTTT; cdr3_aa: CASSHNQQGAFTEAFF
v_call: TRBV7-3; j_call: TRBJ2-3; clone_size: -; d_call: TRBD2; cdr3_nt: TGTGCCAGCAGCTTAAGGGGACTAGCGGGGGTTACAGATACGCAGTATTTT; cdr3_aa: CASSLRGLAGVTDTQYF
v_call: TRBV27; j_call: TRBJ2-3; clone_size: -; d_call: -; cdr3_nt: TGTGCCAGCAGTTTACAGGGGTGGAAAGATGATACGCAGTATTTT; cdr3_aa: CASSLQGWKDDTQYF
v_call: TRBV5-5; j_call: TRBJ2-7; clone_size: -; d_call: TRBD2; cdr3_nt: TGTGCCAGCAGCTTGGAGGGCGGGGGCTCCTACGAGCAGTACTTC; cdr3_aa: CASSLEGGGSYEQYF
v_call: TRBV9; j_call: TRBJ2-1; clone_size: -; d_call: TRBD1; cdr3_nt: TGTGCCAGCAGCGTAGCCGGGACAGGGCTCTACAATGAGCAGTTCTTC; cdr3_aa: CASSVAGTGLYNEQFF
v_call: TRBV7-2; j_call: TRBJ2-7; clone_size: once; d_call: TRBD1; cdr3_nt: TGTGCCAGCAGCCCCCACAGGGGAGCCTACGAGCAGTACTTC; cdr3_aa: CASSPHRGAYEQYF
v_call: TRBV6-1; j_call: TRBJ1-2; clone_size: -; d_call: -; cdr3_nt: TGTGCCAGCAGTGAAGCCACGGGTGGCTACACCTTC; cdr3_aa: CASSEATGGYTF
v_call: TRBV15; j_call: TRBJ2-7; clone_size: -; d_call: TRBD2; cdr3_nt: TGTGCCACCAGCAGGGAACCGGGACTAGCCTACGAGCAGTACTTC; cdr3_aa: CATSREPGLAYEQYF
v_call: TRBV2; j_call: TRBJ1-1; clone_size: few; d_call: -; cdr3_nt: TGTGCCAGCAGTGAGAGACAGTTGAACACTGAAGCTTTCTTT; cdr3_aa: CASSERQLNTEAFF
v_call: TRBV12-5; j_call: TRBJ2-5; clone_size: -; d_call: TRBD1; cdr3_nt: TGTGCTAGTGGTTTGATCCCTCCCCGGGACAGGGACCGGGAGACCCAGTACTTC; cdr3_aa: CASGLIPPRDRDRETQYF
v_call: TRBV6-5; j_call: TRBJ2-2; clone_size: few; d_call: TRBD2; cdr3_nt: TGTGCCAGCGCTCCTAGCGGGAGTTCTGGGGAGCTGTTTTTT; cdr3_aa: CASAPSGSSGELFF
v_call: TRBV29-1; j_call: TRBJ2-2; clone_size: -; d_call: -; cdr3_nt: TGCAGCGTTGGCACAAGGTGGGCCACCGGGGAGCTGTTTTTT; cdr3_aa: CSVGTRWATGELFF
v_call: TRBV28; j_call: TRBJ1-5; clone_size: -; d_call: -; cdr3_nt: TGTGCCAGCCACGGACAGCACAATCAGCCCCAGCATTTT; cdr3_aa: CASHGQHNQPQHF
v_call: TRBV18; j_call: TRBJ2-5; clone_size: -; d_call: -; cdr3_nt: TGTGCCAGCTCACGAGGGACACAACCTGAGCAGTACTTC; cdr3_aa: CASSRGTQPEQYF
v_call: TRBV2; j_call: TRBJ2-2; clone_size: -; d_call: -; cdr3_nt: TGTGCCAGCAGTGTATCTCCGAACACCGGGGAGCTGTTTTTT; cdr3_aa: CASSVSPNTGELFF
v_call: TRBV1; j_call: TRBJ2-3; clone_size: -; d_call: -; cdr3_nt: TGCACCAGCAGCCTCCGGGGGCAGTATTTT; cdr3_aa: CTSSLRGQYF
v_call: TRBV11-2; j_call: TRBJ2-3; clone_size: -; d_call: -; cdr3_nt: TGTGCCAGCAGCTCCGGCCCCGGGGGCACAGATACGCAGTATTTT; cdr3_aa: CASSSGPGGTDTQYF
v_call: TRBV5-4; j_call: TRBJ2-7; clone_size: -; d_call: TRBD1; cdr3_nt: TGTGCCAGCAGCTTGGGGGGTACCGGGACAGAACGTCGCGAGCAGTACTTC; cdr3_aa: CASSLGGTGTERREQYF
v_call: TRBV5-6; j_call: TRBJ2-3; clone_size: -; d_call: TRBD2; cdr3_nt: TGTGCCAGCAGCTCTCCGGGACTAGCATCAGCAGATACGCAGTATTTT; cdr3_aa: CASSSPGLASADTQYF
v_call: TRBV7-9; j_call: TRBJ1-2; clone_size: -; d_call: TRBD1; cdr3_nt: TGTGCCAGCAGCTTACAGGGGGCGCGGGGCTACACCTTC; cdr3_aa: CASSLQGARGYTF
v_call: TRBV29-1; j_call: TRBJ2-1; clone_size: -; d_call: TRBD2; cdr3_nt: TGCAGCGTTAGAGGGCTAGCGGGAGCATTAAGCTCCTACAATGAGCAGTTCTTC; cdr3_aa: CSVRGLAGALSSYNEQFF
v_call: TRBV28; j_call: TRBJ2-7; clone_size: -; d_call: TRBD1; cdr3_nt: TGTGCCACCGAACTGACCTCGGGACAGCGAATTAGCTCCTACGAGCAGTACTTC; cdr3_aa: CATELTSGQRISSYEQYF
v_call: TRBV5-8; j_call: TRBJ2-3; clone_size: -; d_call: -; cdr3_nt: TGTGCCAGCAGCTTTGGGACTGCCAAACCGACGGATACACAGTATTTT; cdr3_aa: CASSFGTAKPTDTQYF
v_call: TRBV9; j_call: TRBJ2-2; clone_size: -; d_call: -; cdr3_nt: TGTGCCAGCAGCGTATTTACATCGAACACCGGGGAGCTGTTTTTT; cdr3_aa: CASSVFTSNTGELFF
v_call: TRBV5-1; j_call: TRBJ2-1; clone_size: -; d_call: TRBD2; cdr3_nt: TGCGCCAGCAGGAATCTAGCGGGGGGGCCCGGTGAGCAGTTCTTC; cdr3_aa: CASRNLAGGPGEQFF
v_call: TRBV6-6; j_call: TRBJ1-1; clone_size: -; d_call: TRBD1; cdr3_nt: TGTGCCACCCAGGGGGCAGGGAACACTGAAGCTTTCTTT; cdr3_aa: CATQGAGNTEAFF
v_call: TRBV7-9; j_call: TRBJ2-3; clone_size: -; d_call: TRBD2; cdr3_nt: TGTGCCAGCCAGCGGGGAAGCACAGATACGCAGTATTTT; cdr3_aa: CASQRGSTDTQYF
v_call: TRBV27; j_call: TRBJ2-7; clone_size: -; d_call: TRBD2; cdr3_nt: TGTGCCAGCAGTTTATCTGCGGGGGGTAACTCCTACGAGCAGTACTTC; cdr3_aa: CASSLSAGGNSYEQYF
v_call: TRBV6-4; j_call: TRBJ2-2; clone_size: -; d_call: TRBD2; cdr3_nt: TGTGCCAGCAGTGACAGCGGGAGCGACACCGGGGAGCTGTTTTTT; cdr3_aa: CASSDSGSDTGELFF
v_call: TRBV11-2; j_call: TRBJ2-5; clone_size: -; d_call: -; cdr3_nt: TGTGCCAGCAGCACCCTAGGCTCGGACTACCAAGAGACCCAGTACTTC; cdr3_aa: CASSTLGSDYQETQYF
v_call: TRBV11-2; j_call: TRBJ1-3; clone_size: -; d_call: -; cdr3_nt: TGTGCCAGCAGCCAATGGGAGGGAGCTGGAAACACCATATATTTT; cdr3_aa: CASSQWEGAGNTIYF
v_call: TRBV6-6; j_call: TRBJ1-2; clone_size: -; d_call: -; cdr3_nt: TGTGCCAGCAGTTACTCGAGACCAGGGGATGGCTACACCTTC; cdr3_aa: CASSYSRPGDGYTF
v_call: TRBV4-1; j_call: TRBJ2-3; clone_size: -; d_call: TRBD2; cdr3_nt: TGCGCCAGCAGCCAAGGACTAGCGGGGGGAGATACGCAGTATTTT; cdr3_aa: CASSQGLAGGDTQYF
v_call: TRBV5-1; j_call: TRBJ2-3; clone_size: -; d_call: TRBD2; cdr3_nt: TGCGCCAGCAGCTTGGAAGCGGGAGGGGGCACAGATACGCAGTATTTT; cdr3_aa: CASSLEAGGGTDTQYF
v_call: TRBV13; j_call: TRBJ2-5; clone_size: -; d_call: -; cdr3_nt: TGTGCCAGCAGCCCCCTATCGGTAGAGACCCAGTACTTC; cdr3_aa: CASSPLSVETQYF
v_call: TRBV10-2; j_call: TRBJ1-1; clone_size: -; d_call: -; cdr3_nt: TGCGCCAGCAACCAAGGGAGGGTCATGAACACTGAAGCTTTCTTT; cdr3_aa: CASNQGRVMNTEAFF